Listed below are T cell receptor beta chains from one sample, sequenced in a study of blood T cell repertoires in COVID-19. The table came from immunoSEQ multiplex PCR; TCRdb's copy has only in-frame clones and leaves some out. The table has over 65,000 clones, approximately 86% seen once. Sequencing used peripheral blood. These receptors were obtained from an elderly man with COVID-19, enrolled during active disease. Both conserved end residues are part of each CDR3.

>TRBV5-4|TRBJ1-6
CASSLGHEFYNSPLHF
>TRBV5-5|TRBJ1-6
CASSALLLSSYNSPLHF
>TRBV10-3|TRBJ1-6
CAIRRQGALNNSPLHF
>TRBV20-1|TRBJ1-5
CSASTPGYGADQPQHF
>TRBV2|TRBJ2-3
CANGGVPDTQYF
>TRBV5-4|TRBJ1-1
CASRTGGPYTEAFF
>TRBV2|TRBJ2-4
CASSPRVSKNIQYF
>TRBV2|TRBJ1-1
CASRGQRNTEAFF
>TRBV7-2|TRBJ1-2
CASSRTGQGINYGYTF
>TRBV15|TRBJ2-5
CATSRDRSSETQYF
>TRBV4-2|TRBJ1-1
CASRQGSGMSNTEAFF
>TRBV10-3|TRBJ2-5
CAISELAGWETQYF
>TRBV6-5|TRBJ1-6
CAGRSAGHSPLHF
>TRBV21-1|TRBJ1-6
CASSSVFSPLHF
>TRBV7-2|TRBJ2-1
CASSLLTRVPIF
>TRBV9|TRBJ1-2
CASSDRPQGNGYTF
>TRBV6-1|TRBJ1-1
CASSELGRGDTEAFF
>TRBV10-3|TRBJ1-6
CAISDDTYNSPLHF
>TRBV6-5|TRBJ1-6
CASRQSNSPNSPLHF
>TRBV11-2|TRBJ2-7
CASSLDRDEQYF
>TRBV9|TRBJ1-3
CASSALPGSGNTIYF
>TRBV3-1/TRBV3-2|TRBJ2-3
CASSPSAVVETQYF
>TRBV18|TRBJ1-4
CASSLRVATNEKLFF
>TRBV7-9|TRBJ1-4
CASSLNFREKLFF
>TRBV11-3|TRBJ1-1
CASSLYSRNTEAFF
>TRBV5-1|TRBJ2-1
CASSLAWDRGYPYNEQFF
>TRBV6-5|TRBJ1-2
CASQRATPDGYTF
>TRBV9|TRBJ1-2
CASSPQTGGHYGYTF